Listed below are T cell receptor beta chains from one sample, sequenced in a study of T cell repertoires in aging, cancer and after chemotherapy. Using its own MiXCR run on the multiplex PCR reads, TCRdb lists one record per CDR3 protein. The sample has roughly 5,300 distinct CDR3 sequences; roughly a quarter are singletons. Source material: blood. The receptors stem from a human donor with a solid tumor. The CDR3 runs from the conserved cysteine through the conserved F or W. A D gene is named only where the DNA matches it firmly. Clone size is shown for a subset of rows, as once, few, many or a class of expanded clone.

TRBD1 | TRBJ1-6 | TRBV6-5 | medium-sized | TGTGCCACCCGGACAGGGTGGAATTCACCCCTCCACTTT | CATRTGWNSPLHF
TRBD2 | TRBJ2-7 | TRBV6-1 | medium-sized | TGTGCCAGCAGTGGCCGACTAGCGGGGGGCTACGAGCAGTACTTC | CASSGRLAGGYEQYF
TRBD2 | TRBJ2-2 | TRBV5-6 | medium-sized | TGTGCCAGCAGCCCGTTCGGCGGGAGGATACTCGCGAACACCGGGGAGCTGTTTTTT | CASSPFGGRILANTGELFF
TRBD1 | TRBJ2-7 | TRBV29-1 | large | TGCAGCGTTGCCTCAAGAGGGACAGGTGGTGAGCAGTACTTC | CSVASRGTGGEQYF
TRBD1 | TRBJ1-5 | TRBV19 | medium-sized | TGTGCCACCGGGACAGGGTTCGGCCAGCCCCAGCATTTT | CATGTGFGQPQHF
NA | TRBJ2-2 | TRBV6-6 | medium-sized | TGTGCCAGCAGTTACGCGGTAGCGGAAGACACCGGGGAGCTGTTTTTT | CASSYAVAEDTGELFF
TRBD2 | TRBJ2-1 | TRBV4-3 | few | TGCGCCAGCAGCCAAACTAGCGGGGTCACTTCTCTGTTCTTC | CASSQTSGVTSLFF
TRBD2 | TRBJ2-2 | TRBV6-5 | medium-sized | TGTGCCAGCAGTTACGAAACTAGCGGGGGTCATGGGGACGCGAACACCGGGGAGCTGTTTTTT | CASSYETSGGHGDANTGELFF
TRBD2 | TRBJ2-3 | TRBV27 | medium-sized | TGTGCCAGCAGTGTGCTAGCGGGTCGGCGGGCAGATACGCAGTATTTT | CASSVLAGRRADTQYF
NA | TRBJ2-7 | TRBV5-5 | medium-sized | TGTGCCAGCAGCTCCCGAGGGGTCAACGAGCAGTACTTC | CASSSRGVNEQYF
NA | TRBJ2-1 | TRBV28 | few | TGTGCCAGCAGCCGACCGACATCAAGGCACGAGCAGTTCTTC | CASSRPTSRHEQFF
NA | TRBJ2-2 | TRBV20-1 | NA | TGCAGTGCTAGACAAGGGAGAGGCACCGGGGAGCTGTTTTTT | CSARQGRGTGELFF
TRBD1 | TRBJ1-5 | TRBV5-4 | NA | TGTGCCAGCAGCCGCGAGGGGGCGGGAAATCAGCCCCAGCATTTT | CASSREGAGNQPQHF
NA | TRBJ2-7 | TRBV5-5 | few | TGCGCCAGCAGCTTGACAACCGGGACCTACGAGCAGTACTTC | CASSLTTGTYEQYF